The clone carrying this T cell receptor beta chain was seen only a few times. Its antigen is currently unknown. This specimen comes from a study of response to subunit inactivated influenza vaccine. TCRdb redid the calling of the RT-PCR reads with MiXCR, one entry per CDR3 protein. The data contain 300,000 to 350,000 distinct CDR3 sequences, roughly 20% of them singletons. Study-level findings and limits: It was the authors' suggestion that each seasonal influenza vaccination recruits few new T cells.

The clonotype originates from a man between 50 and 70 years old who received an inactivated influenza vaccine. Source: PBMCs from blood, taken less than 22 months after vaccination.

The CDR3 here is CASSLGLETGELFF. The CDR3 DNA sequence: TGTGCCAGCAGCTTAGGCCTAGAAACCGGGGAGCTGTTTTTT. V usage is TRBV7-2 and J usage is TRBJ2-2, with unresolved D. The V gene's germline CDR1 is SGHTA and CDR2 FQGNSA. V was trimmed by 1 base and J by 5 bases, leaving 8 bases between them. The CDR3 runs to 14 residues.